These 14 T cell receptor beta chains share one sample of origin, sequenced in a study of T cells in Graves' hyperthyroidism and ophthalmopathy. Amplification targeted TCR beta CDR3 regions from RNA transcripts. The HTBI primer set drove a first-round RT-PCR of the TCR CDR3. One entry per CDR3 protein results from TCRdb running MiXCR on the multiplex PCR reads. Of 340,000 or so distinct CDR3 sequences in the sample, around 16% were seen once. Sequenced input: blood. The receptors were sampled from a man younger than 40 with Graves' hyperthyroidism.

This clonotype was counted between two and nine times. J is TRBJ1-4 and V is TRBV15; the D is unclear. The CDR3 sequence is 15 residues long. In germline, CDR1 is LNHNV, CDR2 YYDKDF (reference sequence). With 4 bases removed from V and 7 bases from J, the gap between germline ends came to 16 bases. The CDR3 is CATSTARQGREKLFF. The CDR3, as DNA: TGTGCCACCAGCACAGCTAGACAAGGACGTGAAAAACTGTTTTTT.

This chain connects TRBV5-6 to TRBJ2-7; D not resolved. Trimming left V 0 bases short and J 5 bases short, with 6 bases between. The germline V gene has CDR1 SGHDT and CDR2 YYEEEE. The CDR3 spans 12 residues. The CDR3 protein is CASSLGTHEQYF. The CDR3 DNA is TGTGCCAGCAGCTTGGGAACCCACGAGCAGTACTTC.

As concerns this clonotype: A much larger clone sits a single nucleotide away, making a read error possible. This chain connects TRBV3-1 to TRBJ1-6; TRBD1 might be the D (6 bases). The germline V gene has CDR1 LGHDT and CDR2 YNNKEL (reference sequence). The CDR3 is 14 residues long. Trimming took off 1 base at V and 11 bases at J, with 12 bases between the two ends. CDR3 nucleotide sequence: TGTGCCAGCAGCCAAGTGGTCGACAGGCCACCCCTCCACTTT. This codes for CASSQVVDRPPLHF.

The CDR3 sequence is CASSLLGTGVFEQYF. The CDR3 DNA reads TGTGCCAGCAGCTTATTGGGGACAGGGGTCTTTGAGCAGTACTTC. The chain joins TRBV7-9 to TRBJ2-7; 10 nucleotides align to TRBD1. There are 15 residues in the CDR3. Germline-derived CDR1 and CDR2 are SEHNR and FQNEAQ (reference sequence). With 2 bases clipped from V and 7 bases from J, the junction kept 8 bases outside the gene matches. The full variable domain, in which reference TRBV7-9 and TRBJ2-7 provide the parts outside the CDR3, is DTGVSQNPRHKITKRGQNVTFRCDPISEHNRLYWYRQTLGQGPEFLTYFQNEAQLEKSRLLSDRFSAERPKGSFSTLEIQRTEQGDSAMYLCASSLLGTGVFEQYFGPGTRLTVT.

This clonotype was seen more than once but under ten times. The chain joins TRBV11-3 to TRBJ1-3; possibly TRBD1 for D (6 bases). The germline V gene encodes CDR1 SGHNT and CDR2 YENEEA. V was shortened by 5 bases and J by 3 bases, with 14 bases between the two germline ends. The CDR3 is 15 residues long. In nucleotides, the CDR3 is TGTGCCAGCAGCGTTGCCGGGACATATGGAAACACCATATATTTT. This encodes CASSVAGTYGNTIYF.

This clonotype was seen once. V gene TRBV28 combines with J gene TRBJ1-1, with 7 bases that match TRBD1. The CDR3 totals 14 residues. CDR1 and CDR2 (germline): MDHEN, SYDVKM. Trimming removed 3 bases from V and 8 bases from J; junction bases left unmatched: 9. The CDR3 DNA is TGTGCCAGCAGTTTTGACGGGACAGCTACAGAAGCTTTCTTT. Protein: CASSFDGTATEAFF. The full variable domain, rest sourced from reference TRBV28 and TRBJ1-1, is DVKVTQSSRYLVKRTGEKVFLECVQDMDHENMFWYRQDPGLGLRLIYFSYDVKMKEKGDIPEGYSVSREKKERFSLILESASTNQTSMYLCASSFDGTATEAFFGQGTRLTVV.

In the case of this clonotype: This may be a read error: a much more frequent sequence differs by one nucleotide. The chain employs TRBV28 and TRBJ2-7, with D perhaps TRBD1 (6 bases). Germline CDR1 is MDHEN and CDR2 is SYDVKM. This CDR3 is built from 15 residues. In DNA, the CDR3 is TGTGCCAGCAGTCTTGGGGGCAGGGGTTGGTACGGGCAGTACTTC. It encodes CASSLGGRGWYGQYF.

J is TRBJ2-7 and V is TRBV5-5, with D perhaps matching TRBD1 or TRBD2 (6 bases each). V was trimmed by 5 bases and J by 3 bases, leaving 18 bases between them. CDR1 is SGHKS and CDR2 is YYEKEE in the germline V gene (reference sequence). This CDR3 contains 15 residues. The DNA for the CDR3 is TGTGCCAGCAGACCGGGGGCAGCGGCGGTCTACGAGCAGTACTTC. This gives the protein CASRPGAAAVYEQYF.

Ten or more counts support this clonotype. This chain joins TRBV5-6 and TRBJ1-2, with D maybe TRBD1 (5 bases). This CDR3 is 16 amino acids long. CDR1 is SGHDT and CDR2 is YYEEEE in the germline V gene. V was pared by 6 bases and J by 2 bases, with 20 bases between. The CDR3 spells CASTFGISGDNYGYTF. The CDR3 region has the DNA TGTGCCAGCACCTTTGGCATATCGGGGGACAACTATGGCTACACCTTC.

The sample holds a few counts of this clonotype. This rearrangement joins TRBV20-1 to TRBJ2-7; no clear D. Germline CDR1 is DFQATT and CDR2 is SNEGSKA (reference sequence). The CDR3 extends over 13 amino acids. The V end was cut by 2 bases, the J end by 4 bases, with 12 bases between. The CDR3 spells CSARSHDGYEQYF. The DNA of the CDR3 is TGCAGTGCTAGATCCCATGACGGTTACGAGCAGTACTTC.

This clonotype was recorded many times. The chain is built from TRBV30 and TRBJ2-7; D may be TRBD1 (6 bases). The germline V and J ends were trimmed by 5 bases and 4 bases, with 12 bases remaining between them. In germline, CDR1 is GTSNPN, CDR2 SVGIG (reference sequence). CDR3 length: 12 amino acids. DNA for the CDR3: TGTGCCTGGGGACAGCAAACTTACGAGCAGTACTTC. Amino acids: CAWGQQTYEQYF.

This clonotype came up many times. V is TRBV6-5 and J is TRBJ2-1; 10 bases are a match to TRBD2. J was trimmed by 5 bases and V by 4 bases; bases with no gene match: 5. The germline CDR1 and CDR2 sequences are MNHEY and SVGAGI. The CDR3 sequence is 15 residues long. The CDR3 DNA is TGTGCCAGCAGTTCCTCACTAGCGGGACACAATGAGCAGTTCTTC. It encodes CASSSSLAGHNEQFF.

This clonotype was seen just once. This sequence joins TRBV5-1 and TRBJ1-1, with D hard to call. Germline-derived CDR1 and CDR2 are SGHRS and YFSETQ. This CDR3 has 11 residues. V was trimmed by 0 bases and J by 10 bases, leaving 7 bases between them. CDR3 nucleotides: TGCGCCAGCAGCTTGGACGGACGAGCTTTCTTT. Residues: CASSLDGRAFF.

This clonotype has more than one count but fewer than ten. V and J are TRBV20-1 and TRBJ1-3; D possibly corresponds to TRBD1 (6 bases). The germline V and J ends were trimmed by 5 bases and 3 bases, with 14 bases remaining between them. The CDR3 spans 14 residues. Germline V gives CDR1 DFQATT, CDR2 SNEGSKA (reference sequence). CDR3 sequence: CSAARGRVGNTIYF. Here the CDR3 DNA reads TGCAGTGCTGCCCGGGGGCGGGTTGGAAACACCATATATTTT.